The 21 T cell receptor beta chains given below trace back to one sample, sequenced in a study of T cell changes during pregnancy in multiple sclerosis. The data were produced by immunoSEQ multiplex PCR, yet TCRdb's version contains in-frame clones alone and is incomplete. The table has just under 40,000 clones, 90% seen once. Sequencing was performed on CD4+ T cells from peripheral blood mononuclear cells, taken in the first trimester of pregnancy. The receptors were sampled from a female donor in good health, enrolled as a control in a pregnancy study.

A single count supports this clone. This chain joins TRBV20-1 and TRBJ1-1; D not certain. Germline CDR1 reads DFQATT; CDR2 reads SNEGSKA (reference sequence). The CDR3 loop spans 11 amino acids. Trimming took 3 bases from V and 7 from J, leaving 9 bases between them. The CDR3 nucleotides read TGCAGTGCTAGGTCGACAAATGAAGCTTTCTTT. Translating it yields CSARSTNEAFF.

The chain couples TRBV9 to TRBJ2-7, with D maybe TRBD1 (6 bases). Germline-derived CDR1 and CDR2 are SGDLS and YYNGEE. The CDR3 is made up of 16 amino acids. Trimming shortened V by 2 bases and J by 7 bases, and 22 bases separated the two germline ends. In nucleotides, the CDR3 is TGTGCCAGCAGCGTTACAGGGCATTCTGCTACGGGTGAGCAGTACTTC. It translates to CASSVTGHSATGEQYF.

The chain combines TRBV7-8 with TRBJ1-2; TRBD1 aligns across 9 bases. The CDR3 has 14 amino acids. The trim removed 5 bases at V and 4 bases at J, leaving 5 bases unmatched. CDR1 is SGHVS, CDR2 FQNEAQ, per germline. The CDR3, as DNA: TGTGCCAGCAGCACCGGACAGGGGACCTATGGCTACACCTTC. This translates into CASSTGQGTYGYTF.

The chain carries TRBV7-9 and TRBJ1-2; TRBD1 agrees at 9 bases. Germline V CDR1 and CDR2: SEHNR, FQNEAQ (reference sequence). Trimming cost V 5 bases and J 2 bases; bases outside gene matches: 6. This CDR3 has 15 residues. CDR3 sequence: CASSVSGTGNYGYTF. The CDR3 nucleotides read TGTGCCAGCAGCGTTTCCGGGACAGGGAACTATGGCTACACCTTC.

The V gene is TRBV30, the J gene TRBJ1-2, with TRBD1 matching over 9 bases. In germline, CDR1 is GTSNPN, CDR2 SVGIG (reference sequence). The CDR3 has 15 amino acids. With 0 bases clipped from V and 8 bases from J, the junction kept 10 bases outside the gene matches. CDR3 sequence (DNA): TGTGCCTGGAGTGTCTTTACAGGGGGCGCGGGAGGCTACACCTTC. It yields the protein CAWSVFTGGAGGYTF.

V gene TRBV18 combines with J gene TRBJ1-3; tentative D call: TRBD1 (6 bases). Per the germline V gene, CDR1 is KGHSH and CDR2 is LQKENI. V lost 6 bases and J 0 bases, leaving 15 bases between the germline ends. This CDR3 is built from 16 residues. As DNA, the CDR3 is TGTGCCAGCTCCCAATTACAGGGCTCCTCTGGAAACACCATATATTTT. As protein: CASSQLQGSSGNTIYF.

The chain employs TRBV11-2 and TRBJ1-3; a possible D gene is TRBD1 (5 bases). Germline CDR1 SGHAT, CDR2 FQNNGV. The CDR3 runs 15 residues. V dropped 5 bases and J dropped 0 bases, with 11 bases sitting between them. CDR3 sequence: CASSLGAYSGNTIYF. The CDR3 nucleotides are TGTGCCAGCAGCCTAGGGGCTTACTCTGGAAACACCATATATTTT.

This chain connects TRBV28 to TRBJ1-6, with 9 nucleotides matching TRBD1. The CDR3 extends over 14 amino acids. Trimming took 3 bases from V and 7 from J; bases not matched to a gene: 1. CDR1 is MDHEN and CDR2 is SYDVKM in the germline V gene. CDR3 in DNA: TGTGCCAGCAGTTTGGGACAGGGAAATTCACCCCTCCACTTT. Translated: CASSLGQGNSPLHF.

The J gene is TRBJ1-1, the V gene TRBV4-3; no definite D call. The CDR3 is 15 amino acids. Germline values: CDR1 LGHNA, CDR2 YSLEER. The ends were cut back, 4 bases at V and 0 bases at J, with 12 bases in the middle. This CDR3 reads CASSPSPGMNTEAFF. Here the CDR3 DNA reads TGCGCCAGCAGCCCTAGTCCGGGGATGAACACTGAAGCTTTCTTT.

This chain links TRBV6-5 with TRBJ2-7; TRBD2 matches 9 bases. The V gene end was trimmed by 6 bases and the J gene end by 3 bases; junction bases not matched to a gene: 6. This CDR3 region has 14 residues. Looked up from germline, CDR1 is MNHEY and CDR2 is SVGAGI. The CDR3 region is CASSRAGGIYEQYF. DNA of the CDR3: TGTGCCAGCAGCCGGGCGGGGGGGATCTACGAGCAGTACTTC.

The V call is TRBV5-6, the J call TRBJ1-1; D is unresolved. Germline CDR1 SGHDT, CDR2 YYEEEE. V was trimmed by 6 bases and J by 5 bases, leaving 14 bases between them. The CDR3 runs 13 residues. CDR3 in DNA: TGTGCCAGCACGGGCGGAGGGAGGACTGAAGCTTTCTTT. Translating gives CASTGGGRTEAFF. The full variable domain, with the rest looked up from reference TRBV5-6 and TRBJ1-1, is DAGVTQSPTHLIKTRGQQVTLRCSPKSGHDTVSWYQQALGQGPQFIFQYYEEEERQRGNFPDRFSGHQFPNYSSELNVNALLLGDSALYLCASTGGGRTEAFFGQGTRLTVV.

The chain has TRBV19 and TRBJ2-5, with TRBD2 matching over 8 bases. After removal of 4 bases from V and 1 base from J, the junction contained 5 bases not matched to a gene. The CDR3 totals 15 residues. From germline, CDR1 is LNHDA and CDR2 SQIVND (reference sequence). CDR3 nucleotide sequence: TGTGCCAGTAGTACCCCCGGGAGGGCCCAAGAGACCCAGTACTTC. Protein: CASSTPGRAQETQYF.

The chain combines TRBV27 with TRBJ2-7; 8 bases match TRBD1. Germline V gene sequence: CDR1 MNHEY, CDR2 SMNVEV (reference sequence). After removal of 8 bases from V and 3 bases from J, the junction contained 6 bases not matched to a gene. This CDR3 has 13 residues. The CDR3 nucleotides read TGTGCCAGCTCAGGGGGCAAAGTCTACGAGCAGTACTTC. This gives the protein CASSGGKVYEQYF.

The chain recombines TRBV18 with TRBJ1-3; D unclear. Germline V gene sequence: CDR1 KGHSH, CDR2 LQKENI. Deletions cut 1 base from V and 2 bases from J, with 12 bases between. The CDR3 loop spans 16 amino acids. This CDR3 is CASSPQSASPGNTIYF. DNA of the CDR3: TGTGCCAGCTCACCACAGAGCGCTTCCCCTGGAAACACCATATATTTT.

The chain is built from TRBV7-3 and TRBJ2-2, with D possibly TRBD1 on 6 matching bases. The CDR3 covers 15 residues. V lost 5 bases and J lost 2, with 12 bases in between. Germline CDR1 SGHTA, CDR2 FQGTGA. CDR3 sequence reads: CASSHKGTNTGELFF. The CDR3 bases are TGTGCCAGCAGCCACAAGGGGACAAACACCGGGGAGCTGTTTTTT. Using reference TRBV7-3 and TRBJ2-2 for the parts outside the CDR3, the full variable domain is GAGVSQTPSNKVTEKGKYVELRCDPISGHTALYWYRQSLGQGPEFLIYFQGTGAADDSGLPNDRFFAVRPEGSVSTLKIQRTERGDSAVYLCASSHKGTNTGELFFGEGSRLTVL.

This chain joins TRBV6-5 and TRBJ1-1, with D tentatively TRBD1 (6 bases). This CDR3 region has 13 residues. Germline values: CDR1 MNHEY, CDR2 SVGAGI. With 6 bases removed from V and 0 bases from J, the gap between germline ends came to 8 bases. DNA of the CDR3: TGTGCCAGCAGCACAGGGCTGAACACTGAAGCTTTCTTT. Translating gives CASSTGLNTEAFF.

The V call is TRBV4-1, the J call TRBJ2-1; 14 bases line up with TRBD2. In germline, CDR1 is MGHRA, CDR2 YSYEKL. The CDR3 runs 17 residues. V was pared by 3 bases and J by 6 bases, with 7 bases of the junction left unmatched. This CDR3 is CASSQGTGLAGGNEQFF. DNA of the CDR3: TGCGCCAGCAGCCAGGGGACAGGACTAGCGGGGGGCAATGAGCAGTTCTTC.

The gene calls are TRBV7-9 and TRBJ2-3; 7 bases fit TRBD2. The CDR3 is 18 residues long. Trimming at V came to 1 base and at J to 3 bases, leaving 13 bases not matched to a gene. Germline CDR1 reads SEHNR; CDR2 reads FQNEAQ (reference sequence). CDR3 nucleotide sequence: TGTGCCAGCAGCTTAGTCCGTCCGGGGAGGGGTGAGACAGATACGCAGTATTTT. This sequence encodes CASSLVRPGRGETDTQYF.

The chain joins TRBV10-3 to TRBJ2-1, with 9 bases fitting TRBD2. The CDR3 runs 13 residues. J lost 3 bases, V lost 11 bases, and 5 bases had no gene match. Germline lookup yields CDR1 ENHRY and CDR2 SYGVKD. Here the CDR3 reads CASERGDYNEQFF. The CDR3 DNA sequence: TGTGCCTCGGAGCGGGGGGACTACAATGAGCAGTTCTTC.

This chain connects TRBV2 to TRBJ2-4, with 7 bases lining up with TRBD1. CDR3 length equals 15 residues. V lost 2 bases, J lost 1 base, and 2 bases stayed unmatched. Per germline, CDR1 SNHLY and CDR2 FYNNEI. Here the CDR3 DNA reads TGTGCCAGCAGTGAACAACAGGGGGCCAAAAACATTCAGTACTTC. It yields the protein CASSEQQGAKNIQYF.

V usage is TRBV30 and J usage is TRBJ2-1; 7 bases are shared with TRBD2. Per germline, CDR1 GTSNPN and CDR2 SVGIG (reference sequence). CDR3 length: 13 amino acids. The V and J ends lost 1 base and 7 bases, in that order; junction bases with no gene match: 4. CDR3 loop: CAWSGVGGNEQFF. The CDR3 nucleotides are TGTGCCTGGAGTGGGGTGGGGGGGAATGAGCAGTTCTTC.